A single T cell receptor beta chain is shown here with its context. The entry originates in a study of technical replicates of blood from several donors. The germline V gene encodes CDR1 MNHEY and CDR2 SVGAGI. The CDR3 has 14 amino acids. V lost 8 bases and J lost 6; bases outside the gene matches: 4. TCRdb's copy holds only in-frame clones and misses some; the assay was immunoSEQ multiplex PCR. This table holds over 55,000 clones, less than 95% found once. This TCR came from a human donor in good health. Some clones in this sample may be carry-over from other donors' samples. The chain is built from TRBV6-5 and TRBJ2-2, with 12 bases fitting TRBD2. Sequencing input: PBMCs. This chain's CDR3 is CASRGTSGSGELFF. The CDR3, as DNA: TGTGCCAGCCGGGGGACTAGCGGGTCCGGGGAGCTGTTTTTT.